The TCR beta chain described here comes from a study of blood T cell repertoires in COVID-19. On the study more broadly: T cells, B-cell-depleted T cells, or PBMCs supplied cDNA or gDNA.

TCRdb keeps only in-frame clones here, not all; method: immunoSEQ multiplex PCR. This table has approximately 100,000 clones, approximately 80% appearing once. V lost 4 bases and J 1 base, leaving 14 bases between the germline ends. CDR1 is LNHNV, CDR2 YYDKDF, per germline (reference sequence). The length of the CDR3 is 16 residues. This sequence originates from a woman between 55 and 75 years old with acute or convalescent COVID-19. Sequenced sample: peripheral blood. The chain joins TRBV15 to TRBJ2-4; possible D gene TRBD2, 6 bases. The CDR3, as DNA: TGTGCCACCAGCAACACCCCTAGCGCGGCCAAAAACATTCAGTACTTC. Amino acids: CATSNTPSAAKNIQYF.